These T cell receptor beta chains were read from a single sample in a study of shared clonotypes between healthy human individuals. Here immunoSEQ multiplex PCR was the method, and the copy in TCRdb shows in-frame clones only, minus some. The data show roughly 650,000 clones, more than 95% seen once. The sequenced sample consisted of naive CD4+ T cells sorted from blood. Source of these receptors: a woman younger than 45 in good health. Each CDR3 is given with its conserved first and last residue. Fields, in order: D gene, V gene, J gene, CDR3 DNA, CDR3 protein. A D gene is named only where the DNA matches it firmly.

D gene: .; V gene: TRBV5-4; J gene: TRBJ1-1; CDR3 DNA: TGTGCCAGCAGCTTGGACCGGATTATGAACACTGAAGCTTTCTTT; CDR3 protein: CASSLDRIMNTEAFF
D gene: .; V gene: TRBV5-6; J gene: TRBJ2-1; CDR3 DNA: TGTGCCAGCAGCTTGGTTGTCAATGAGCAGTTCTTC; CDR3 protein: CASSLVVNEQFF
D gene: TRBD1; V gene: TRBV5-4; J gene: TRBJ1-2; CDR3 DNA: TGTGCCAGCAGCTGGCAGAGTTTTGACAGGGAGGAAGGCTACACCTTC; CDR3 protein: CASSWQSFDREEGYTF
D gene: .; V gene: TRBV19; J gene: TRBJ1-3; CDR3 DNA: TGTGCCAGTAGTATCTCCGGGACTGGAAACACCATATATTTT; CDR3 protein: CASSISGTGNTIYF
D gene: .; V gene: TRBV18; J gene: TRBJ2-1; CDR3 DNA: TGTGCCAGCTCACCACCGTGGTTTAGGGGGAATGAGCAGTTCTTC; CDR3 protein: CASSPPWFRGNEQFF
D gene: .; V gene: TRBV28; J gene: TRBJ1-1; CDR3 DNA: TGTGCCAGCAGTTTCGGGCCCGGAGCTTTCTTT; CDR3 protein: CASSFGPGAFF
D gene: .; V gene: TRBV30; J gene: TRBJ1-3; CDR3 DNA: TGTGCCTGGAGTAGGGCCGCTACAGGAAACACCATATATTTT; CDR3 protein: CAWSRAATGNTIYF
D gene: .; V gene: TRBV5-4; J gene: TRBJ2-5; CDR3 DNA: TGTGCCAGCAGCTTGGAAGCCGAAGAGACCCAGTACTTC; CDR3 protein: CASSLEAEETQYF
D gene: TRBD2; V gene: TRBV7-9; J gene: TRBJ2-1; CDR3 DNA: TGTGCCAGCAGCCACCAGGCTAGCGGGAGTCCCCACAATGAGCAGTTCTTC; CDR3 protein: CASSHQASGSPHNEQFF
D gene: .; V gene: TRBV5-6; J gene: TRBJ1-1; CDR3 DNA: TGTGCCAGCAGCTTGGCTGGGTGGGACACTGAAGCTTTCTTT; CDR3 protein: CASSLAGWDTEAFF
D gene: TRBD1; V gene: TRBV4-2; J gene: TRBJ2-1; CDR3 DNA: TGTGCCAGCAGCCTGGGACAGGGAGGGGGCAATGAGCAGTTCTTC; CDR3 protein: CASSLGQGGGNEQFF
D gene: .; V gene: TRBV28; J gene: TRBJ1-5; CDR3 DNA: TGTGCCAGCTATCGGGACAGCAATCAGCCCCAGCATTTT; CDR3 protein: CASYRDSNQPQHF
D gene: .; V gene: TRBV5-1; J gene: TRBJ2-1; CDR3 DNA: TGCGCCAGCGCCCCGGAAATAGCCTACAATGAGCAGTTCTTC; CDR3 protein: CASAPEIAYNEQFF
D gene: .; V gene: TRBV28; J gene: TRBJ2-5; CDR3 DNA: TGTGCCAGCAGTTTAAGAGAGACCCAGTACTTC; CDR3 protein: CASSLRETQYF
D gene: .; V gene: TRBV5-1; J gene: TRBJ1-1; CDR3 DNA: TGCGCCAGCAGCTTGGTAGGTCAGGAAGGCTCTGAAGCTTTCTTT; CDR3 protein: CASSLVGQEGSEAFF
D gene: TRBD1; V gene: TRBV5-8; J gene: TRBJ1-1; CDR3 DNA: TGTGCCAGCAGCCCATACGACAGGGTGGACACTGAAGCTTTCTTT; CDR3 protein: CASSPYDRVDTEAFF
D gene: .; V gene: TRBV5-6; J gene: TRBJ1-2; CDR3 DNA: TGTGCCAGCAGCTTGTGGTCAGACTATGGCTACACCTTC; CDR3 protein: CASSLWSDYGYTF
D gene: TRBD2; V gene: TRBV19; J gene: TRBJ2-1; CDR3 DNA: TGTGCCAGTAGTCATATCAGGGGAGCGGGAGGGGTTGAGCAGTTCTTC; CDR3 protein: CASSHIRGAGGVEQFF
D gene: .; V gene: TRBV28; J gene: TRBJ1-5; CDR3 DNA: TGTGCCAGCAGTTTTTTTAGGGAATATAGCAATCAGCCCCAGCATTTT; CDR3 protein: CASSFFREYSNQPQHF
D gene: TRBD1; V gene: TRBV7-3; J gene: TRBJ2-5; CDR3 DNA: TGTGCCAGCAGCTTATTGGGACAGGGTTCGTACCAAGAGACCCAGTACTTC; CDR3 protein: CASSLLGQGSYQETQYF
D gene: .; V gene: TRBV2; J gene: TRBJ1-4; CDR3 DNA: TGTGCCAGCAGTGAAGCGGTTGGGACTAATGAAAAACTGTTTTTT; CDR3 protein: CASSEAVGTNEKLFF
D gene: .; V gene: TRBV5-8; J gene: TRBJ2-1; CDR3 DNA: TGTGCCAGCAGCCCCACAGTTAGCGCTATCAATGAGCAGTTCTTC; CDR3 protein: CASSPTVSAINEQFF
D gene: .; V gene: TRBV4-2; J gene: TRBJ2-3; CDR3 DNA: TGTGCCAGCAGCCAAGAACGGGGGAGCACAGATACGCAGTATTTT; CDR3 protein: CASSQERGSTDTQYF